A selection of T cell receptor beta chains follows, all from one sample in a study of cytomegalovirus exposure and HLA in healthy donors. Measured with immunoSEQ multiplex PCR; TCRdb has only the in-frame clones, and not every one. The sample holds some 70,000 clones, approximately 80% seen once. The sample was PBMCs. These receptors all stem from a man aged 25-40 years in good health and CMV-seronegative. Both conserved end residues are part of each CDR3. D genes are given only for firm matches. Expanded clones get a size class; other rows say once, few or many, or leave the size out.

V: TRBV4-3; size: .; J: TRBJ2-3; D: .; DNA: TGCGCCAGCAGCCAAGCCACCGGGGGAGATACGCAGTATTTT; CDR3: CASSQATGGDTQYF
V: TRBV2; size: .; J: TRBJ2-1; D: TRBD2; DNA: TGTGCCAGCAGTAATATTCCGGGACTAGCGTCCAATGAGCAGTTCTTC; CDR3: CASSNIPGLASNEQFF
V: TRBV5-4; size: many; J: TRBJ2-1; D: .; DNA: TGTGCCAGCAGCTACGAAGCGGGTGAGCAGTTCTTC; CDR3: CASSYEAGEQFF
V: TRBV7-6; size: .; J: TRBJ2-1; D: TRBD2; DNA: TGTGCCAGCAGCACACTAGCGGGACGCAATGAGCAGTTCTTC; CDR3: CASSTLAGRNEQFF
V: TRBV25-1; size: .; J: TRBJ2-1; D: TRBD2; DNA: TGTGCCAGCAGTGACTATGGACTAGCGGGAGCCCCCGGTGAGCAGTTCTTC; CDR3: CASSDYGLAGAPGEQFF
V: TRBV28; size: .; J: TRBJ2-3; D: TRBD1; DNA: TGTGCCAGCAGTTTATGGGAATACTCTACCGGGACAGCCGTGAGCACAGATACGCAGTATTTT; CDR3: CASSLWEYSTGTAVSTDTQYF
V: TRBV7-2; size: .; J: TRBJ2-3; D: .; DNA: TGTGCCAGCAGCTCGTTTGATACGCAGTATTTT; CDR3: CASSSFDTQYF
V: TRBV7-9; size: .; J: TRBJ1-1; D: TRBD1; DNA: TGTGCCAGCAGCCCCGGGACAGGGGAAGTAGCGAACACTGAAGCTTTCTTT; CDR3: CASSPGTGEVANTEAFF
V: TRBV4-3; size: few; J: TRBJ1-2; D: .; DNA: TGCGCCAGCAGCCATACAGGGTCCCCCTATGGCTACACCTTC; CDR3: CASSHTGSPYGYTF
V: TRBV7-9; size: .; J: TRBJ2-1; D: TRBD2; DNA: TGTGCCAGCAGCTTAGGGCGGGAGGGCCCCTCCTACAATGAGCAGTTCTTC; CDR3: CASSLGREGPSYNEQFF
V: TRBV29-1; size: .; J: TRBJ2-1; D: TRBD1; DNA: TGCAGCGTTGGTTACAGGGGGACCCTAGGCAATGAGCAGTTCTTC; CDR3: CSVGYRGTLGNEQFF
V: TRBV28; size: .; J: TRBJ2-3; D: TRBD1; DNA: TGTGCCAGCAGCAAGGCAGGGGGAGATACGCAGTATTTT; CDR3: CASSKAGGDTQYF
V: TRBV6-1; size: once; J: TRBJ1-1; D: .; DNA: TGTGCCAGCAGCACGGGGGGAGCTGAAGCTTTCTTT; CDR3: CASSTGGAEAFF
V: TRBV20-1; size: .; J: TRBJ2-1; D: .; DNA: TGCAGTGGGCAGGGGGGAAATGAGCAGTTCTTC; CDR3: CSGQGGNEQFF
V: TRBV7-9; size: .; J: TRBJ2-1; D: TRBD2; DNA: TGTGCCAGCAGCTTAGCGGGAGGGAGTTGGTCCTACAATGAGCAGTTCTTC; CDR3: CASSLAGGSWSYNEQFF
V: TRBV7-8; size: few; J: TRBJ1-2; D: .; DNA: TGTGCCAGCAGCCCCATGGCGGGAGGCTATGGCTACACCTTC; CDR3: CASSPMAGGYGYTF
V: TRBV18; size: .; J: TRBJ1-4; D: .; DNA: TGTGCCAGCTCACCGAGGACACGGAATGAAAAACTGTTTTTT; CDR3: CASSPRTRNEKLFF
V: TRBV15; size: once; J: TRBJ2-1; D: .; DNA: TGTGCCACCAGCCCCACAATAATCAATGATGGGCAGTTCTTC; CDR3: CATSPTIINDGQFF
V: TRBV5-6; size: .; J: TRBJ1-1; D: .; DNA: TGTGCCAGCAGCTTGGTACAGGTAGGCACTGAAGCTTTCTTT; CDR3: CASSLVQVGTEAFF
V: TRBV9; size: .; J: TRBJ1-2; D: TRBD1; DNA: TGTGCCAGCAGCCCGCAGGGGGGTGGGCAGTATCAACATGGCTACACCTTC; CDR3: CASSPQGGGQYQHGYTF
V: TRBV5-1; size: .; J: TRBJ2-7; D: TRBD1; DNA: TGCGCCAGCAGCTGGGAAGGGACAGGGTCCGAGCAGTACTTC; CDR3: CASSWEGTGSEQYF
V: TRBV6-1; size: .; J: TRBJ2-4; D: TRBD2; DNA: TGTGCCAGCAGTGAAAGGGGACTAGTAGCCAAAAACATTCAGTACTTC; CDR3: CASSERGLVAKNIQYF
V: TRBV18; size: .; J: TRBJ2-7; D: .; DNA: TGTGCCAGCTCCCCACACGGTCGCGAGCAGTACTTC; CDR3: CASSPHGREQYF
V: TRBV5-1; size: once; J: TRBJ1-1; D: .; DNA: TGCGCCAGCAGCCCAGAGGGAGCTTTCTTT; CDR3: CASSPEGAFF
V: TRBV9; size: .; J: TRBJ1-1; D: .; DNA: TGTGCCAGCAGCGGGGCCCAGGGCTACACTGAAGCTTTCTTT; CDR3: CASSGAQGYTEAFF
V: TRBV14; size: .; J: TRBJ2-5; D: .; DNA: TGTGCCAGCAGCCAAGTTGCAGAACAAGAGACCCAGTACTTC; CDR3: CASSQVAEQETQYF
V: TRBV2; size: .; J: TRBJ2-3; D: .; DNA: TGTGCCAGCAGTTTTTTAGCGGGCACAGATACGCAGTATTTT; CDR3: CASSFLAGTDTQYF
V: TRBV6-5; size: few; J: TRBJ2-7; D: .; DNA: TGTGCCAGCAGTTACGGGGAGGGGGTTGAGCAGTACTTC; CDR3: CASSYGEGVEQYF
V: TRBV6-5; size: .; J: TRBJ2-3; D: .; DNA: TGTGCCAGCAGTTACGTGGGGCGCCTGACAGATACGCAGTATTTT; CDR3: CASSYVGRLTDTQYF
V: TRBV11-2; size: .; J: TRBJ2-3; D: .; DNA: TGTGCCAGCAGTCCTAGACAGAAACCCTCAGATACGCAGTATTTT; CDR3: CASSPRQKPSDTQYF
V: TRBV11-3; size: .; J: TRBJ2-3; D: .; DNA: TGTGCCAGCAGCCCATCATGGGCACCCGCAGATACGCAGTATTTT; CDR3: CASSPSWAPADTQYF
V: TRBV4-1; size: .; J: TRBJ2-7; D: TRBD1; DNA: TGCGCCAGCACCTTGGGGCAGGGGGCTCTCGAGCAGTACTTC; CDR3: CASTLGQGALEQYF
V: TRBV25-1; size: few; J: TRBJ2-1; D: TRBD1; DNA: TGTGCCAGCAGTGAATTAGCCGGGACAGGGACCGTTGAGCAGTTCTTC; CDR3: CASSELAGTGTVEQFF
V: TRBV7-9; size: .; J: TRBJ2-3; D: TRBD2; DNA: TGTGCCAGCAGCTCGGTGGTAGCGGGAGGTTTGTCGCGGTATTTT; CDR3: CASSSVVAGGLSRYF
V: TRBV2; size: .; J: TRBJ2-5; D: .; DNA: TGTGCCAGCAGGCGCCTAGTTGGCAGCCAAGAGACCCAGTACTTC; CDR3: CASRRLVGSQETQYF
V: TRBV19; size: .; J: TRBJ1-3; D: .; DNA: TGTGCCAGCAACCAAGGGGAGGGCTCTGGAAACACCATATATTTT; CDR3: CASNQGEGSGNTIYF
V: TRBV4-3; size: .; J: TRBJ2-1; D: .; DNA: TGCGCCAGCAGCCAAGATAACTTAGTCAATGAGCAGTTCTTC; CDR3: CASSQDNLVNEQFF
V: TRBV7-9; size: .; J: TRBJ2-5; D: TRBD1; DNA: TGTGCCAGCAGCGAACAGGGGGGTCTGGAGACCCAGTACTTC; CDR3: CASSEQGGLETQYF
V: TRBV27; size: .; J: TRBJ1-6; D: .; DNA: TGTGCCAGCAGCTGGGACTTCAATTCACCCCTCCACTTT; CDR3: CASSWDFNSPLHF
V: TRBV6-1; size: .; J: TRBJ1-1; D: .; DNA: TGTGCCAGCAGTGAAGGTACAGGAGCCACTGAAGCTTTCTTT; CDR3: CASSEGTGATEAFF
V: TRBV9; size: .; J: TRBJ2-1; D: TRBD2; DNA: TGTGCCAGCAGCTTCTACGGCGGGAGGGCCCATAATGAGCAGTTCTTC; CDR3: CASSFYGGRAHNEQFF